One sample yielded the 10 T cell receptor beta chains listed below, sequenced in a study of beta chain features in type 1 diabetes. The isolated RNA, all of it, was reverse transcribed, so expressed TCRB transcripts were what got sequenced. Produced via immunoSEQ multiplex PCR; TCRdb's table is partial and in-frame only. The sample carries 200,000 to 250,000 clones, about 10% recorded once. Sequenced material: naive CD4+ T cells from blood. The receptors stem from a woman between 18 and 29 years old in good health.

The sample holds a few counts of this clone. This chain connects TRBV15 to TRBJ2-5; 10 positions agree with TRBD2. Germline trimming cut 0 bases from V and 5 bases from J; bases unmatched to any gene: 9. Germline values: CDR1 LNHNV, CDR2 YYDKDF (reference sequence). The CDR3 runs 17 residues. CDR3: CATSRDLGAGGWETQYF. As DNA, the CDR3 is TGTGCCACCAGCAGAGACCTGGGAGCGGGAGGGTGGGAGACCCAGTACTTC. The complete variable domain, with remaining parts taken from reference TRBV15 and TRBJ2-5, reads DAMVIQNPRYQVTQFGKPVTLSCSQTLNHNVMYWYQQKSSQAPKLLFHYYDKDFNNEADTPDNFQSRRPNTSFCFLDIRSPGLGDTAMYLCATSRDLGAGGWETQYFGPGTRLLVL.

This clone was found a few times. J is TRBJ2-7 and V is TRBV5-4; 14 bases are shared with TRBD2. The length of the CDR3 is 16 residues. Trimming removed 5 bases from V and 0 bases from J; junction bases left unmatched: 4. Germline V gene sequence: CDR1 SGHNT, CDR2 YYREEE (reference sequence). CDR3 sequence (DNA): TGTGCCAGCAGTCCCGGGACTAGCGGGAGCTCCTACGAGCAGTACTTC. Its translation: CASSPGTSGSSYEQYF.

For this clone: One end of the junction is discordant with germline, which a read error may explain. The V gene is TRBV19, the J gene TRBJ1-1; D unresolved. The CDR3 contains 12 residues. The germline CDR1 and CDR2 sequences are LNHDA and SQIVND (reference sequence). CDR3 sequence reads: CASSGRNTEASF. The CDR3 region has the DNA TGTGCCAGTAGTGGCAGGAACACTGAAGCTTCCTTT. Based on the CDR3 plus reference TRBV19 and TRBJ1-1, the full variable domain is DGGITQSPKYLFRKEGQNVTLSCEQNLNHDAMYWYRQDPGQGLRLIYYSQIVNDFQKGDIAEGYSVSREKKESFPLTVTSAQKNPTAFYLCASSGRNTEASFGQGTRLTVV.

In its sample, this clone was seen once. This chain connects TRBV9 to TRBJ1-5; perhaps TRBD1 as D (5 bases). Germline loops: CDR1 SGDLS, CDR2 YYNGEE. V lost 0 bases to trimming and J lost 5 bases, with 12 bases between them. The CDR3 spans 15 residues. The CDR3 sequence: CASSVGGAPDQPQHF. CDR3 sequence (DNA): TGTGCCAGCAGCGTAGGTGGGGCACCAGATCAGCCCCAGCATTTT.

This clone was detected only a few times. This sequence joins TRBV11-2 and TRBJ1-4; 8 nucleotides line up with TRBD1. This CDR3 spans 15 amino acids. V lost 5 bases, J lost 8 bases, and 10 bases stayed unmatched. Germline lookup yields CDR1 SGHAT and CDR2 FQNNGV. CDR3 in amino acids: CASSQLRGQREKLFF. DNA of the CDR3: TGTGCCAGCAGCCAACTCAGGGGGCAGAGGGAAAAACTGTTTTTT.

This clone has just a few counts. The chain couples TRBV13 to TRBJ1-2; 8 nucleotides align to TRBD1. With 0 bases clipped from V and 4 bases from J, the junction kept 4 bases outside the gene matches. Germline values: CDR1 PRHDT, CDR2 FYEKMQ (reference sequence). This CDR3 has 15 amino acids. The CDR3 region has the DNA TGTGCCAGCAGCTTAGGCCCCGGACAGGGCTATGGCTACACCTTC. Its protein is CASSLGPGQGYGYTF.

This clone has a handful of counts. This chain connects TRBV6-1 to TRBJ2-1; 10 positions agree with TRBD2. This CDR3 contains 14 residues. Germline loops: CDR1 MNHNS, CDR2 SASEGT. V was clipped by 3 bases and J by 10 bases; unmatched bases: 6. The CDR3 region is CASSDLAGAGEQFF. As DNA, the CDR3 is TGTGCCAGCAGTGATCTAGCGGGAGCGGGAGAGCAGTTCTTC.

The sample holds a few counts of this clone. This chain uses TRBV18 with TRBJ2-2; TRBD1 might be the D (5 bases). CDR3 length: 12 residues. Germline values: CDR1 KGHSH, CDR2 LQKENI. Trimming pared 6 bases from V and 6 bases from J, leaving 8 bases between. The CDR3 DNA reads TGTGCCAGCTCCCAGGGTGCCGGGGAGCTGTTTTTT. It yields the protein CASSQGAGELFF.

The gene calls are TRBV11-2 and TRBJ2-1; D is perhaps TRBD2 (5 bases). V was clipped by 1 base and J by 2 bases, with 9 bases between them. CDR1 and CDR2 from the germline V gene are SGHAT and FQNNGV. The CDR3 extends over 15 amino acids. The DNA for the CDR3 is TGTGCCAGCAGCTTAGCCCTAGCAGCCTACAATGAGCAGTTCTTC. It encodes CASSLALAAYNEQFF.

This clone turned up a few times. CDR3 nucleotides: TGTGCCTGGAGTGTTCGTACTAGCGGGAATATAGGTACAGATACGCAGTATTTT. This codes for CAWSVRTSGNIGTDTQYF. The V and J genes are TRBV30 and TRBJ2-3, with 10 bases that match TRBD2. Germline CDR1 is GTSNPN and CDR2 is SVGIG (reference sequence). The length of the CDR3 is 18 residues. The J segment lost 3 bases and the V segment lost 0 bases, leaving 12 bases of the junction unmatched.